Given below is one T cell receptor (beta chain) in context. TCRdb keeps only in-frame clones here, not all; method: immunoSEQ multiplex PCR. Counted here are 110,000 or so clones, approximately 84% occurring once; the ten biggest clones make up about 3%. The CDR3 extends over 15 amino acids. The junction had 7 bases not matched to a gene; V was cut back by 3 bases and J by 7 bases. Looked up from germline, CDR1 is LNHDA and CDR2 is SQIVND (reference sequence). The record originates from a study of blood T cell repertoires in COVID-19. The sample comprised peripheral blood. V usage is TRBV19 and J usage is TRBJ2-1, with 9 bases identical to TRBD2. This sequence was found in a man in his forties with acute or convalescent COVID-19. For the CDR3, the DNA is TGTGCCAGTAGTATGGCGGGGGGGCCGGTTAATGAGCAGTTCTTC. This codes for CASSMAGGPVNEQFF.